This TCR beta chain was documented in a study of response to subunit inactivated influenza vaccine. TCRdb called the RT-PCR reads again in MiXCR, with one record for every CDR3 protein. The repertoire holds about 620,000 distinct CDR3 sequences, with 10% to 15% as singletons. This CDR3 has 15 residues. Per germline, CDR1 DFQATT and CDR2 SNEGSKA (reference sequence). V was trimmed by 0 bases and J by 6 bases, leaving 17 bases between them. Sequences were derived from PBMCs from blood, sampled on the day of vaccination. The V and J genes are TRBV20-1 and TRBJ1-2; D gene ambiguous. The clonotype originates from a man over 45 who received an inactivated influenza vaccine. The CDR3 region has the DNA TGCAGTGCTAGAGACCCTCGGACCGTGGGGAATGGCTACACCTTC. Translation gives CSARDPRTVGNGYTF.